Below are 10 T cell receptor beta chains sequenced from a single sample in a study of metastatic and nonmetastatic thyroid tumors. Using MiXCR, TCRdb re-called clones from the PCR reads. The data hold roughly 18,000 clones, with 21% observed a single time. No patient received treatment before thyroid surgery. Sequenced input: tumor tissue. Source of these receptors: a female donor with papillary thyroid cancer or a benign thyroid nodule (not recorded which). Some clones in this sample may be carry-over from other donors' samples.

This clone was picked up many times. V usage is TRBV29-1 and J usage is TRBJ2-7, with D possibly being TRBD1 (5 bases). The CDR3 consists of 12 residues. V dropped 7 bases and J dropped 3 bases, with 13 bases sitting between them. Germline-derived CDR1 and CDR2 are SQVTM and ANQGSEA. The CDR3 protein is CSAEGADYEQYF. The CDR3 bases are TGCAGCGCCGAAGGGGCCGACTACGAGCAGTACTTC.

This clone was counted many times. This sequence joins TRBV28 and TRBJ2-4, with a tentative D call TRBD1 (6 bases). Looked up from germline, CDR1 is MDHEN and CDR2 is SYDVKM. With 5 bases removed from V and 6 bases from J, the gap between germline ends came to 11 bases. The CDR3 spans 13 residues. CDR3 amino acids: CASSQGPINIQYF. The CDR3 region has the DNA TGTGCCAGCAGTCAGGGGCCTATAAACATTCAGTACTTC.

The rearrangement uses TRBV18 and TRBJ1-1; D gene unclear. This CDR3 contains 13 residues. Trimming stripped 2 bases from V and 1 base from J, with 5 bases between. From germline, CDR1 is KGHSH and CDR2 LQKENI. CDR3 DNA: TGTGCCAGCTCACCAAGAGGGAACACTGAAGCTTTCTTT. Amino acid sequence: CASSPRGNTEAFF.

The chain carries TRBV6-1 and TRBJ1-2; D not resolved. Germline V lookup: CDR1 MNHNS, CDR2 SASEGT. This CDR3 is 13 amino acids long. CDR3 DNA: TGTGGGTGCAGTCCAGGAGCTAACTATGGCTACACCTTC. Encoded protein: CGCSPGANYGYTF.

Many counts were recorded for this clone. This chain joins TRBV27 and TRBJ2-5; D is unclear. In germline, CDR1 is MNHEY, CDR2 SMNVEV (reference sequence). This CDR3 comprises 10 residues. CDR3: CASVQETQYF. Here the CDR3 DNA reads TGTGCGAGTGTGCAAGAGACCCAGTACTTC.

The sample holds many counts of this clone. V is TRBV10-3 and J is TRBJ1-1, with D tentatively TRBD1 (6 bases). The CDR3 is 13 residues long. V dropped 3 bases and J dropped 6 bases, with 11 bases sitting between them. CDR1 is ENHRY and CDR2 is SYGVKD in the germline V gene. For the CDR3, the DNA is TGTGCCATCAGTGACTCAGGGGTGGCTGAAGCTTTCTTT. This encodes CAISDSGVAEAFF.

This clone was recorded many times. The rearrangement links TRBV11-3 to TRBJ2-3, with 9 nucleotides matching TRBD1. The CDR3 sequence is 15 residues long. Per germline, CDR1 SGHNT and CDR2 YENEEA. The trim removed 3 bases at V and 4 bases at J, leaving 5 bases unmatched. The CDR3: CASSLGTGSADTQYF. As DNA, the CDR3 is TGTGCCAGCAGCTTGGGGACAGGGAGCGCAGATACGCAGTATTTT. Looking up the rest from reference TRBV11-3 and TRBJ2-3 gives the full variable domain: EAGVVQSPRYKIIEKKQPVAFWCNPISGHNTLYWYLQNLGQGPELLIRYENEEAVDDSQLPKDRFSAERLKGVDSTLKIQPAELGDSAVYLCASSLGTGSADTQYFGPGTRLTVL.

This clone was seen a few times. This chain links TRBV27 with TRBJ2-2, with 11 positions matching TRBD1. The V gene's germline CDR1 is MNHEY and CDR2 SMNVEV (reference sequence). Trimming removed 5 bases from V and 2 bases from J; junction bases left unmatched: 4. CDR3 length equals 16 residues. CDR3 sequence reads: CASSIGTGGNTGELFF. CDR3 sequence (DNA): TGTGCCAGCAGTATAGGGACAGGGGGAAACACCGGGGAGCTGTTTTTT.

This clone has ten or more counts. The CDR3 DNA sequence: TGTGCCAGCTCATCCACCTGGGGACTGGATACGCAGTATTTT. This translates into CASSSTWGLDTQYF. The chain links TRBV18 to TRBJ2-3; D is possibly TRBD2 (6 bases). V dropped 5 bases and J dropped 6 bases, with 15 bases sitting between them. Germline assignment: CDR1 KGHSH and CDR2 LQKENI. The CDR3 runs 14 residues.

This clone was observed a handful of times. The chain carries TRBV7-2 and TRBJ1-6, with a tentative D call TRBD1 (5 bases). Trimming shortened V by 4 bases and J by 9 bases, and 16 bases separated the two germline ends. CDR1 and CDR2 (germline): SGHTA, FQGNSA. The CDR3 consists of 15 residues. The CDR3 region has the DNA TGTGCCAGCAGCTCCGGGACGGCGGTTGTTTCACCCCTCCACTTT. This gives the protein CASSSGTAVVSPLHF.